The 15 T cell receptor beta chains given below trace back to one sample, sequenced in a study of CD8+ T cells in alopecia areata. Reverse transcribed after extraction, RNA yielded cDNA as the sequencing template. Sequencing used immunoSEQ multiplex PCR; TCRdb keeps in-frame clones, though not all of them. This sample carries roughly 170,000 clones, roughly 64% of them seen once, and the ten largest clones take roughly 13%. Treatment defined: oral pan-JAK inhibitor, 5-10 mg twice daily. Specimen: CD8+ T cells sorted from blood, collected at week 24, from a patient treated with tofacitinib. The receptors were sampled from a human donor with alopecia areata.

The chain employs TRBV11-3 and TRBJ1-1, with D unresolved. The CDR3 loop spans 13 amino acids. The ends were cut back, 3 bases at V and 4 bases at J, with 9 bases in the middle. Germline lookup yields CDR1 SGHNT and CDR2 YENEEA. The CDR3 sequence is CASSLVLGTEAFF. The CDR3, as DNA: TGTGCCAGCAGCTTGGTGTTGGGCACTGAAGCTTTCTTT.

This clone was observed a handful of times. The chain combines TRBV29-1 with TRBJ2-7; D unresolved. Trimming left V 4 bases short and J 6 bases short, with 7 bases between. This CDR3 has 10 amino acids. CDR1 and CDR2 from the germline V gene are SQVTM and ANQGSEA. The CDR3 nucleotides read TGCAGCGTTGGGTCTCGCGAGCAGTACTTC. This sequence encodes CSVGSREQYF.

The chain employs TRBV15 and TRBJ2-7, with a tentative D call TRBD1 (5 bases). This CDR3 has 14 residues. Trimming removed 0 bases at V and 3 bases at J, with 9 bases between. Germline lookup yields CDR1 LNHNV and CDR2 YYDKDF (reference sequence). This CDR3 reads CATSREGQGYEQYF. The CDR3 coding sequence is TGTGCCACCAGCAGAGAGGGTCAGGGCTACGAGCAGTACTTC.

This clone has a handful of counts. The chain joins TRBV15 to TRBJ2-7; D gene ambiguous. Germline V lookup: CDR1 LNHNV, CDR2 YYDKDF (reference sequence). This CDR3 is built from 12 residues. V dropped 0 bases and J dropped 6 bases, with 6 bases sitting between them. The CDR3: CATSRDGREQYF. The CDR3 nucleotides read TGTGCCACCAGCAGAGATGGGCGCGAGCAGTACTTC. Combining the CDR3 with reference TRBV15 and TRBJ2-7 gives the whole variable domain DAMVIQNPRYQVTQFGKPVTLSCSQTLNHNVMYWYQQKSSQAPKLLFHYYDKDFNNEADTPDNFQSRRPNTSFCFLDIRSPGLGDTAMYLCATSRDGREQYFGPGTRLTVT.

Here the CDR3 DNA reads TGTGCCAGCAGCGTAGCCCCCACCGGAAACACTGAAGCTTTCTTT. Amino acids: CASSVAPTGNTEAFF. The V gene is TRBV9, the J gene TRBJ1-1; D gene ambiguous. Per germline, CDR1 SGDLS and CDR2 YYNGEE. Trimming stripped 0 bases from V and 2 bases from J, with 11 bases between. The CDR3 runs to 15 residues.

This clone has more than one count but fewer than ten. This sequence joins TRBV9 and TRBJ1-2; tentatively, D is TRBD1 (5 bases). The CDR3 runs 13 residues. V was trimmed by 3 bases and J by 6 bases, leaving 12 bases between them. Looked up from germline, CDR1 is SGDLS and CDR2 is YYNGEE. Written as DNA, the CDR3 is TGTGCCAGCAGCGGGGGCCGGCCTGATGGCTACACCTTC. Translated, it gives CASSGGRPDGYTF.

This clone has a handful of counts. J is TRBJ2-3 and V is TRBV7-2, with 7 bases lining up with TRBD2. There are 18 residues in the CDR3. V lost 6 bases and J lost 8; bases outside the gene matches: 23. Germline V lookup: CDR1 SGHTA, CDR2 FQGNSA. DNA for the CDR3: TGTGCCAGCAGGCCCGCTGGGTCGAGCGGGGCAGGATCCGGTACGCAGTATTTT. Translation: CASRPAGSSGAGSGTQYF.

The rearrangement uses TRBV6-6 and TRBJ1-2; TRBD1 agrees at 8 bases. The CDR3 runs 13 residues. CDR1 and CDR2 from the germline V gene are MNHNY and SVGAGI (reference sequence). With V trimmed by 0 bases and J by 6 bases, 0 bases remained unmatched. The DNA of the CDR3 is TGTGCCAGCAGTTACTCGACAGGGGATGGCTACACCTTC. Protein: CASSYSTGDGYTF.

The table lists this clone with a few counts. The chain links TRBV30 to TRBJ1-6; D is ambiguous. Per the germline V gene, CDR1 is GTSNPN and CDR2 is SVGIG (reference sequence). Trimming removed 4 bases from V and 0 bases from J, with 7 bases in between. The CDR3 has 14 residues. CDR3 amino acids: CAWMRSSYNSPLHF. In nucleotides, the CDR3 is TGTGCCTGGATGAGGAGCTCCTATAATTCACCCCTCCACTTT.

This clone was detected a few times. V gene TRBV9 combines with J gene TRBJ1-5; TRBD1 matches at 7 bases. The length of the CDR3 is 13 residues. Unmatched junction bases numbered 2, after V lost 3 bases and J lost 5 bases. Germline CDR1 is SGDLS and CDR2 is YYNGEE. As DNA, the CDR3 is TGTGCCAGCAGCGCGACAGGGCATCAGCCCCAGCATTTT. It is translated as CASSATGHQPQHF.

This clone was recorded only once. V is TRBV20-1 and J is TRBJ1-2; D is unresolved. CDR1 DFQATT and CDR2 SNEGSKA come from the germline V gene (reference sequence). Trimming removed 0 bases at V and 8 bases at J, with 4 bases between. CDR3 length: 10 residues. The CDR3 is CSARDSGYTF. DNA for the CDR3: TGCAGTGCTAGAGATAGCGGCTACACCTTC.

The rearrangement links TRBV4-2 to TRBJ2-2; the match to TRBD2 covers 7 bases. CDR1 is LGHNA, CDR2 YNFKEQ, per germline. This CDR3 comprises 16 residues. V lost 1 base and J lost 5; bases outside the gene matches: 7. The CDR3 region is CASSQGTGGLTGELFF. The CDR3 DNA is TGTGCCAGCAGCCAAGGGACGGGGGGTTTGACCGGGGAGCTGTTTTTT.

The chain is built from TRBV27 and TRBJ2-1; no clear D. The length of the CDR3 is 15 residues. In germline, CDR1 is MNHEY, CDR2 SMNVEV (reference sequence). V lost 6 bases and J lost 7, with 19 bases in between. The CDR3 protein is CASSWSQQQTNEQFF. The DNA for the CDR3 is TGTGCCAGCAGCTGGTCCCAACAGCAAACGAATGAGCAGTTCTTC.

The chain couples TRBV7-9 to TRBJ2-5; TRBD1 might be the D (6 bases). This CDR3 contains 15 residues. Germline loops: CDR1 SEHNR, CDR2 FQNEAQ (reference sequence). V dropped 2 bases and J dropped 2 bases, with 12 bases sitting between them. The CDR3 sequence: CASSLYSDSQETQYF. CDR3 nucleotides: TGTGCCAGCAGCTTATATTCGGACAGTCAAGAGACCCAGTACTTC.

V gene TRBV5-6 combines with J gene TRBJ2-1; D unclear. Trimming removed 2 bases at V and 5 bases at J, with 8 bases between. Germline CDR1 is SGHDT and CDR2 is YYEEEE. CDR3 size: 13 residues. CDR3 nucleotides: TGTGCCAGCAGCTTTCCCCTCGACAATGAGCAGTTCTTC. This sequence encodes CASSFPLDNEQFF.